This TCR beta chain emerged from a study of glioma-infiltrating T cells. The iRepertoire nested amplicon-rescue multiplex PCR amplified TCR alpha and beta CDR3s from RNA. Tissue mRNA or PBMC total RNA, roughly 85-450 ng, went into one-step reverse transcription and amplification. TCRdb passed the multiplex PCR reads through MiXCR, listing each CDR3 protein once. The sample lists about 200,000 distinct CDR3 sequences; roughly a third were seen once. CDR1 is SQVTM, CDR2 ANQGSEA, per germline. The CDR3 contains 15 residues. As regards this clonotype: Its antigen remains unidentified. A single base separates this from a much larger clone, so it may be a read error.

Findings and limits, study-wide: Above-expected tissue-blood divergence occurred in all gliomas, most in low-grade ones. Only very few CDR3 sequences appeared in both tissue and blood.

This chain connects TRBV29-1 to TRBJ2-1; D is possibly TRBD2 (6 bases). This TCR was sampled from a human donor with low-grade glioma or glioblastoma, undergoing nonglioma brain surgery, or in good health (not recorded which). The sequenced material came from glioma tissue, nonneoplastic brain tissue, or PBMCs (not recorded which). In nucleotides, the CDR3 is TGCAGCGTTGCCGGAGGAGGACTATCCTACAATGAGCAGGTCTTC. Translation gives CSVAGGGLSYNEQVF.